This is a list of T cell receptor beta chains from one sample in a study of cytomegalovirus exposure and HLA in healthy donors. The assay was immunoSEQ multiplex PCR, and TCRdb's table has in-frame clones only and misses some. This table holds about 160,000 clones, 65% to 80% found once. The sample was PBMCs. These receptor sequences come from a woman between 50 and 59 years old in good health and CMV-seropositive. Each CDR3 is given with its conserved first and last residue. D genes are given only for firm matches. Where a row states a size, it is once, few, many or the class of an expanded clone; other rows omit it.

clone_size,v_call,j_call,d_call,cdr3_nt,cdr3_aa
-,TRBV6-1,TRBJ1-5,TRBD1,TGTGCCAGCAGTGAAGGGGGACAGGGCTTTTGGCCCCAGCATTTT,CASSEGGQGFWPQHF
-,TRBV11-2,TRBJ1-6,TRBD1,TGTGCCAGCAGCCCGATTAAGCGGGACAGGGATTCACCCCTCCACTTT,CASSPIKRDRDSPLHF
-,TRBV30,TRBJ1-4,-,TGTGCCTGGTCCCGGGACACCGGGTTAGGGGAAAAACTGTTTTTT,CAWSRDTGLGEKLFF
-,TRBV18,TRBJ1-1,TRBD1,TGTGCCAGCTCACCTTGGACAGGGCTTGAAGCTTTCTTT,CASSPWTGLEAFF
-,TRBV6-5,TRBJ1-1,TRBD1,TGTGCCAGCAGGGGACAGGTGAACACTGAAGCTTTCTTT,CASRGQVNTEAFF
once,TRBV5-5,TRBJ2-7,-,TGTGCCAGCAGCTTGTATAGCAACTACGAGCAGTACTTC,CASSLYSNYEQYF
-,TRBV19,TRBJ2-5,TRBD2,TGTGCCAGTAGCAAAGCGGGGCAAGAGACCCAGTACTTC,CASSKAGQETQYF
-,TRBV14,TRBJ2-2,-,TGTGCCAGCAGCCAAGATTTCGAGGGGGAGCTGTTTTTT,CASSQDFEGELFF
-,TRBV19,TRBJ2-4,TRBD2,TGTGCCAGTGGACTAGGCCGGGCGGACATTCAGTACTTC,CASGLGRADIQYF
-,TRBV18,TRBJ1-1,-,TGTGCCAGCTCACCGGGGGCTCCGAACACTGAAGCTTTCTTT,CASSPGAPNTEAFF
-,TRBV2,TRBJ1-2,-,TGTGCCAGCAGTAAAGGACAAGTCTATGGCTACACCTTC,CASSKGQVYGYTF
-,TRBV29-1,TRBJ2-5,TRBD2,TGCAGCGTTGGAGGTGAGCGGGGGAAGGTGGAGCAGTACTTC,CSVGGERGKVEQYF
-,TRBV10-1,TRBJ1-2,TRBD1,TGCGCCAGCTCCGGGACAGGGGGTAATGGCTACACCTTC,CASSGTGGNGYTF
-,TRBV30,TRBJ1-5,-,TGTGCCTGGAGTGCCCCTTATAGCAATCAGCCCCAGCATTTT,CAWSAPYSNQPQHF
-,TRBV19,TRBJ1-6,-,TGTGCCAGTAATCGTTATGCGGACAGCCCTTCACCCCTCCACTTT,CASNRYADSPSPLHF
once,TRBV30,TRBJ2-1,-,TGTGCCTGGAGAGAGAGGGGGGGTTTTCTGGTTAGCTCCTACAATGAGCAGTTCTTC,CAWRERGGFLVSSYNEQFF
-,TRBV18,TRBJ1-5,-,TGTGCCAGCTCACCCTCGCGGGGAGGAGCGAGCAATCAGCCCCAGCATTTT,CASSPSRGGASNQPQHF
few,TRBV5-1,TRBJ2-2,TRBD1,TGCGCCAGCAGCAGGGGACAGGACTCCACCGGGGAGCTGTTTTTT,CASSRGQDSTGELFF
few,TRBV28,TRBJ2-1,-,TGTGCCAGCGGGCAGGGGCTGCACAATGAGCAGTTCTTC,CASGQGLHNEQFF
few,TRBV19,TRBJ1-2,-,TGTGCCAGTAGTATAGAGCGTAGCTATGGCTACACCTTC,CASSIERSYGYTF
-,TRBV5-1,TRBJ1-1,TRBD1,TGCGCCAGCACTTTAGGGGGCAGCACTGAAGCTTTCTTT,CASTLGGSTEAFF
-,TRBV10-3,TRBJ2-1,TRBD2,TGTGCCATCGCGCCGGGACTAGCGGGGGTTAATGAGCAGTTCTTC,CAIAPGLAGVNEQFF
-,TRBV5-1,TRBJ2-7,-,TGCGCCAGCAGCTTGGGACAGTCGAGCTCCTACGAGCAGTACTTC,CASSLGQSSSYEQYF
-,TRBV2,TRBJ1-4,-,TGTGCCAGCAGGGGTTTGGAGGAAAAACTGTTTTTT,CASRGLEEKLFF
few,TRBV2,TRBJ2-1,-,TGTGCCAGCAGCTATGACAGGCCTCTGCAGTTCTTC,CASSYDRPLQFF
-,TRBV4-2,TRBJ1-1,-,TGTGCCAGCAGCCATCACCAAGCGGACAGGAACACTGAAGCTTTCTTT,CASSHHQADRNTEAFF
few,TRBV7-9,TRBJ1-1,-,TGTGCCAGCAGCTTTCGGCAAGATCCCGGGGCTTTCTTT,CASSFRQDPGAFF
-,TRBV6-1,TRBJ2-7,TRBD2,TGTGCCAGCAGTAGCGGGGGTGGGTTCTACGAGCAGTACTTC,CASSSGGGFYEQYF
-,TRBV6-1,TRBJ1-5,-,TGTGCCAGCAGTGGGCGCTCAGGGATTCGCAGCAATCAGCCCCAGCATTTT,CASSGRSGIRSNQPQHF
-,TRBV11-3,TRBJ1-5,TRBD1,TGTGCCAGCAGCTTAGGGACAGGGAATCAGCCCCAGCATTTT,CASSLGTGNQPQHF
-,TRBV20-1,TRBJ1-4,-,TGCAGTGCTAGAGATCTAGGAAAACTGTTTTTT,CSARDLGKLFF